This TCR beta chain comes out of a study of Ad26.COV2.S vaccination and SARS-CoV-2 variants. The study, taken as a whole, reports: Post-vaccination breadth of spike-specific CD8+ and CD4+ T cell responses was reportedly substantial. Ad26.COV2.S recipients had broader spike-specific TCRs (P = 0.0014). Across vaccine and placebo recipients, the breadth of non-spike TCRs was similar.

Per germline, CDR1 MNHEY and CDR2 SMNVEV (reference sequence). CDR3 length equals 15 residues. The V segment lost 3 bases and the J segment 9 bases; nucleotides outside the gene matches: 6. Concerning this clone: The antigen remains unidentified.

TCRdb's copy holds only in-frame clones and misses some; the assay was immunoSEQ multiplex PCR. Of about 180,000 clones in the sample, 87% were seen once. This material consisted of peripheral blood, taken after recovery from COVID-19. The chain joins TRBV27 to TRBJ2-1, with TRBD2 identical over 12 bases. The origin of this receptor is a human donor who had recovered from COVID-19. The CDR3 spells CASSFGLAGKGEQFF. The CDR3 nucleotides are TGTGCCAGCAGTTTCGGACTAGCGGGGAAAGGTGAGCAGTTCTTC.